These 14 T cell receptor beta chains were sequenced from one sample in a study of cytomegalovirus exposure and HLA in healthy donors. The PCR ran on 60 Vbeta and 13 Jbeta primers. Assay: immunoSEQ multiplex PCR; the TCRdb copy retains only in-frame clones and omits some. In total, the table holds about 130,000 clones. Sequenced material: PBMCs. Receptor source: a woman in her sixties or seventies in good health and CMV-seronegative.

V gene TRBV6-6 combines with J gene TRBJ2-3; TRBD2 matches 10 bases. Unmatched junction bases numbered 10, after V lost 6 bases and J lost 7 bases. Per the germline V gene, CDR1 is MNHNY and CDR2 is SVGAGI (reference sequence). The CDR3 is made up of 15 amino acids. CDR3 sequence: CASRASGGSLNTQYF. In DNA, the CDR3 is TGTGCCAGCAGGGCTAGCGGGGGCTCTCTAAATACGCAGTATTTT.

The genes are TRBV19 and TRBJ1-5; D is unresolved. Germline assignment: CDR1 LNHDA and CDR2 SQIVND (reference sequence). The V and J ends lost 2 bases and 2 bases respectively, with 10 bases between them. The CDR3 totals 15 residues. The CDR3 protein is CASSISVEGNQPQHF. CDR3 in DNA: TGTGCCAGTAGTATATCGGTGGAGGGCAATCAGCCCCAGCATTTT.

This chain links TRBV7-2 with TRBJ2-7; 9 positions match TRBD2. The ends lost 2 bases at V and 0 bases at J; junction bases unmatched: 2. The CDR3 spans 15 residues. Per the germline V gene, CDR1 is SGHTA and CDR2 is FQGNSA. CDR3 sequence (DNA): TGTGCCAGCAGCTTACTAGCGGGAAGCTCCTACGAGCAGTACTTC. Translation: CASSLLAGSSYEQYF. Full variable domain (remainder filled in from reference TRBV7-2 and TRBJ2-7): GAGVSQSPSNKVTEKGKDVELRCDPISGHTALYWYRQSLGQGLEFLIYFQGNSAPDKSGLPSDRFSAERTGGSVSTLTIQRTQQEDSAVYLCASSLLAGSSYEQYFGPGTRLTVT.

The J gene is TRBJ2-7, the V gene TRBV28, with TRBD2 identical over 12 bases. CDR1 and CDR2 from the germline V gene are MDHEN and SYDVKM. CDR3 length equals 17 residues. V gave up 8 bases and J gave up 0 bases; unmatched junction bases: 11. The CDR3 protein is CASYATSGGRSSYEQYF. In nucleotides, the CDR3 is TGTGCCAGCTACGCGACTAGCGGGGGCCGAAGCTCCTACGAGCAGTACTTC.

A word on this clone: Other DNA sequences in this specimen translate into the identical CDR3. The V call is TRBV5-1, the J call TRBJ2-2; 9 bases fit TRBD1. Germline CDR1 is SGHRS and CDR2 is YFSETQ. CDR3 length: 14 residues. The trim removed 5 bases at V and 2 bases at J, leaving 1 base unmatched. The DNA for the CDR3 is TGCGCCAGCAGAACAGGGGGCAACACCGGGGAGCTGTTTTTT. Translation gives CASRTGGNTGELFF.

The chain uses TRBV7-6 and TRBJ2-7; the match to TRBD1 covers 7 bases. J gave up 6 bases and V 0 bases, and 2 bases lay outside the gene matches. CDR1 SGHVS and CDR2 FNYEAQ come from the germline V gene. The CDR3 has 13 residues. The CDR3 loop reads CASSLAGGGEQYF. The CDR3 DNA sequence: TGTGCCAGCAGCTTAGCAGGGGGCGGCGAGCAGTACTTC.

This chain uses TRBV9 with TRBJ1-3; D not resolved. The CDR3 is made up of 16 amino acids. Germline V gives CDR1 SGDLS, CDR2 YYNGEE. The ends were cut back, 1 base at V and 0 bases at J, with 11 bases in the middle. CDR3 nucleotides: TGTGCCAGCAGCGTATCCTCGGGGTTCTCTGGAAACACCATATATTTT. It encodes CASSVSSGFSGNTIYF.

This chain uses TRBV28 with TRBJ1-3, with 7 bases lining up with TRBD1. The J segment lost 0 bases and the V segment lost 6 bases, leaving 8 bases of the junction unmatched. CDR3 length: 16 amino acids. Germline CDR1 MDHEN, CDR2 SYDVKM. Here the CDR3 reads CASRPTGAFSGNTIYF. The CDR3 DNA reads as TGTGCCAGCAGACCTACAGGGGCATTCTCTGGAAACACCATATATTTT.

The CDR3 here is CASITWGQGAKGRGYEQYF. Here the CDR3 DNA reads TGTGCCAGCATTACATGGGGACAGGGGGCTAAAGGAAGAGGCTACGAGCAGTACTTC. The V and J genes are TRBV7-2 and TRBJ2-7; TRBD1 matches at 12 bases. Germline trimming cut 7 bases from V and 3 bases from J; bases unmatched to any gene: 19. Germline V lookup: CDR1 SGHTA, CDR2 FQGNSA. This CDR3 has 19 residues. Complete variable domain (other parts from reference TRBV7-2 and TRBJ2-7): GAGVSQSPSNKVTEKGKDVELRCDPISGHTALYWYRQSLGQGLEFLIYFQGNSAPDKSGLPSDRFSAERTGGSVSTLTIQRTQQEDSAVYLCASITWGQGAKGRGYEQYFGPGTRLTVT.

V usage is TRBV6-5 and J usage is TRBJ1-2, with D unclear. The CDR3 runs to 13 residues. Germline-derived CDR1 and CDR2 are MNHEY and SVGAGI. Trimming pared 4 bases from V and 4 bases from J, leaving 10 bases between. The CDR3 sequence: CASSLEGFYGYTF. The DNA of the CDR3 is TGTGCCAGCAGTTTGGAGGGCTTCTATGGCTACACCTTC.

This chain's CDR3 is CASSAPRARRNTIYF. The CDR3 nucleotides read TGTGCCAGCAGTGCCCCCAGGGCTCGTCGAAACACCATATATTTT. The J gene is TRBJ1-3, the V gene TRBV2, with D possibly matching TRBD1 (5 bases). The germline gives CDR1 SNHLY, CDR2 FYNNEI. The CDR3 has 15 amino acids. V was cut by 4 bases and J by 5 bases, with 15 bases left in between.

The V and J genes are TRBV19 and TRBJ2-2, with D perhaps TRBD1 (5 bases). V lost 2 bases and J lost 5, with 9 bases in between. CDR1 is LNHDA and CDR2 is SQIVND in the germline V gene (reference sequence). The CDR3 is 14 amino acids. The CDR3 nucleotides read TGTGCCAGTAGTATAAGTGGGGCTACCGGGGAGCTGTTTTTT. Translation: CASSISGATGELFF.

The rearrangement links TRBV2 to TRBJ1-5; D is unclear. CDR3 length: 12 residues. The germline gives CDR1 SNHLY, CDR2 FYNNEI. The ends were cut back, 5 bases at V and 6 bases at J, with 8 bases in the middle. The CDR3 nucleotides are TGTGCCAGCAGTTCTTCAGTTCAGCCCCAGCATTTT. As protein: CASSSSVQPQHF.

The CDR3 DNA follows: TGCGCCAGCAGATTAACACCGGGGACTGGAAACACCATATATTTT. Translated: CASRLTPGTGNTIYF. This sequence joins TRBV5-1 and TRBJ1-3; D ambiguous. V lost 5 bases, J lost 2 bases, and 14 bases lay in between. Germline loops: CDR1 SGHRS, CDR2 YFSETQ. The length of the CDR3 is 15 residues.